This TCR beta chain stems from a study of cytomegalovirus exposure and HLA in healthy donors. With 60 Vbeta and 13 Jbeta primers, the PCR was carried out. This table comes from immunoSEQ multiplex PCR, and its TCRdb copy is limited to in-frame clones, with some not included. The sample contains roughly 180,000 clones, 84% of which appear only once. The sequenced sample was PBMCs. The clonotype originates from a girl under 18 in good health and CMV-seropositive.

The CDR3 protein is CASKGADSYNSPLHF. In DNA, the CDR3 is TGTGCCAGTAAGGGGGCGGACAGTTATAATTCACCCCTCCACTTT. This rearrangement joins TRBV19 to TRBJ1-6, with TRBD1 identical over 7 bases. The ends lost 7 bases at V and 4 bases at J; junction bases unmatched: 7. CDR1 and CDR2 (germline): LNHDA, SQIVND (reference sequence). The length of the CDR3 is 15 residues.